Described below is a single TCR beta chain sequence and its context. The V end was cut by 6 bases, the J end by 2 bases, with 7 bases between. Per germline, CDR1 MDHEN and CDR2 SYDVKM. CDR3 length equals 12 residues. This sample was taken from a study of early T cells in non-severe SARS-CoV-2 infection. For the study at large: Sequencing of bulk RNA from unsorted whole blood was done, without chain pairing.

The TCR library protocol was used to attach unique molecular identifiers. These identifiers were attached to individual cDNA molecules. TCRdb processed the 5' RACE reads anew with MiXCR; each CDR3 protein has one entry. The sample includes about 100,000 distinct CDR3 sequences, roughly 13% of them seen just once. The chain recombines TRBV28 with TRBJ1-2; no clear D gene. This TCR was sampled from an adult who was a healthcare worker with PCR-confirmed SARS-CoV-2 infection or an uninfected control (not recorded which). Sequencing used whole blood. The CDR3 region has the DNA TGTGCCAGCAGCGACGGAAACTATGGCTACACCTTC. Its protein is CASSDGNYGYTF.